These 8 T cell receptor beta chains share one sample of origin, sequenced in a study of blood T cell repertoires in COVID-19. Generated by immunoSEQ multiplex PCR, the TCRdb table keeps only in-frame clones and is missing some. The sample holds just under 350,000 clones, more than 70% seen once. Input material: peripheral blood. The receptors stem from a young man with active or convalescent COVID-19.

The chain recombines TRBV28 with TRBJ2-7; 8 bases are shared with TRBD1. The length of the CDR3 is 16 residues. Germline lookup yields CDR1 MDHEN and CDR2 SYDVKM. Trimming at V came to 5 bases and at J to 2 bases, leaving 11 bases not matched to a gene. In DNA, the CDR3 is TGTGCCAGCAGTCAACCTTATGACAGGGGTCCCTACGAGCAGTACTTC. Translated, it gives CASSQPYDRGPYEQYF.

This clone was seen just once. This chain uses TRBV7-2 with TRBJ2-2; weak D call: TRBD2 (5 bases). CDR3 length equals 15 residues. Trimming cost V 8 bases and J 1 base, with 14 bases left between them. The V gene's germline CDR1 is SGHTA and CDR2 FQGNSA. In DNA form, the CDR3 reads TGTGCCAGCCTCCGGGGAGCCGAGAACACCGGGGAGCTGTTTTTT. It yields the protein CASLRGAENTGELFF.

Worth noting for this clone: The junction departs from the called germline gene at one end, perhaps through a read error. V usage is TRBV29-1 and J usage is TRBJ2-7, with 13 bases lining up with TRBD2. The CDR3 contains 12 residues. Per germline, CDR1 SQVTM and CDR2 ANQGSEA. In nucleotides, the CDR3 is TGCAGCGTTGGGGAGACTAGCGGGAGGTCCCACTTC. Its protein is CSVGETSGRSHF.

This clone is a singleton in its sample. The CDR3 DNA follows: TGTGCCAGCAGTTCACAGGGAAGCGGCTACACCTTC. Translating gives CASSSQGSGYTF. The chain recombines TRBV12-3 or TRBV12-4 with TRBJ1-2; tentative D call: TRBD1 (6 bases). CDR3 length: 12 residues. Trimming removed 4 bases from V and 8 bases from J, with 11 bases in between.

V is TRBV27 and J is TRBJ1-3; D is perhaps TRBD1 (5 bases). This CDR3 contains 14 residues. V was clipped by 9 bases and J by 4 bases, with 16 bases between them. Germline loops: CDR1 MNHEY, CDR2 SMNVEV (reference sequence). The CDR3 is CASKQVADGNTIYF. Written as DNA, the CDR3 is TGTGCCAGTAAACAGGTTGCGGACGGAAACACCATATATTTT.

V usage is TRBV9 and J usage is TRBJ2-1, with 7 bases that match TRBD2. CDR1 and CDR2 (germline): SGDLS, YYNGEE. V lost 4 bases, J lost 4 bases, and 8 bases stayed unmatched. The CDR3 consists of 15 residues. This chain's CDR3 is CASSLSSGTYNEQFF. In DNA, the CDR3 is TGTGCCAGCAGCCTATCTAGCGGAACGTACAATGAGCAGTTCTTC. Supplemented by reference TRBV9 and TRBJ2-1, the full variable domain reads DSGVTQTPKHLITATGQRVTLRCSPRSGDLSVYWYQQSLDQGLQFLIQYYNGEERAKGNILERFSAQQFPDLHSELNLSSLELGDSALYFCASSLSSGTYNEQFFGPGTRLTVL.

The genes are TRBV5-4 and TRBJ2-7; 9 nucleotides agree with TRBD1. Per the germline V gene, CDR1 is SGHNT and CDR2 is YYREEE (reference sequence). V was pared by 4 bases and J by 5 bases, with 7 bases of the junction left unmatched. This CDR3 spans 14 amino acids. CDR3 DNA: TGTGCCAGCAGCGGAGGGACAGGGCTCCACGAGCAGTACTTC. It codes for CASSGGTGLHEQYF.

A note on this clone: One end of the junction fails to match germline, which may point to a read error. The V call is TRBV6-5, the J call TRBJ2-3, with D unresolved. Germline CDR1 is MNHEY and CDR2 is SVGAGI. The CDR3 runs 13 residues. CDR3 residues: CASSYLTADAQYF. In DNA form, the CDR3 reads TGTGCCAGCAGTTACCTCACCGCAGATGCGCAGTATTTT.